This TCR beta chain was captured by sequencing in a study of blood T cells in healthy people across ages. The study, taken as a whole, reports: Greater diversity and more naive CD4+ cells were seen in long-lived donors than in aged donors. Naive T cell percentage and TCR beta diversity correlated strongly.

A second PCR, run for roughly 7 to 11 cycles, used a sample-barcoded 5' primer plus a J-beta primer mix. A tag from a template-switch adaptor with 12 random nucleotides marked each cDNA molecule. Using its own MiXCR run on the 5' RACE reads, TCRdb lists one record per CDR3 protein. The sample lists hundreds of thousands of distinct CDR3 sequences; more than 50% were seen once. Only a few counts were recorded for this clonotype. Its target is not known. This clonotype was sampled from a man aged 35 to 55 in good health. Sequenced input: blood.

The CDR3 nucleotides are TGCGCCAGCAGCTCCTCCCGGGACAGCAGTTACGAGCAGTACTTC. Translated: CASSSSRDSSYEQYF. The chain is built from TRBV5-1 and TRBJ2-7, with 7 bases fitting TRBD1. With V trimmed by 3 bases and J by 4 bases, 10 bases remained unmatched. The CDR3 consists of 15 residues. The germline V gene encodes CDR1 SGHRS and CDR2 YFSETQ.